Listed below are T cell receptor beta chains from one sample, sequenced in a study of blood T cell repertoires in COVID-19. TCRdb keeps only in-frame clones here, not all; method: immunoSEQ multiplex PCR. The repertoire has about 230,000 clones, nearly 90% of them found once; the top ten carry under 14%. Sequencing used PBMCs or T cells enriched from blood (not recorded which). These receptors were collected from a man aged 25-40 years who had recovered from COVID-19. Both conserved end residues are part of each CDR3. The D gene is left open where the match is weak. Clone size is not always given. Where it is, it says once, few, many or a class for expanded clones.

>TRBV7-8|TRBJ1-2|-|-
CASSLALVRGMRGYTF
TGTGCCAGCAGCTTAGCGTTGGTTAGGGGGATGAGGGGCTACACCTTC
>TRBV30|TRBJ2-7|-|once
CAWSHRYEQYF
TGTGCCTGGAGTCATCGGTACGAGCAGTACTTC
>TRBV18|TRBJ1-2|-|-
CASSPGEVNYGYTF
TGTGCCAGCTCACCGGGGGAGGTGAACTATGGCTACACCTTC
>TRBV11-2|TRBJ2-7|-|-
CASSFFGGDEQYF
TGTGCCAGCAGCTTTTTTGGAGGAGACGAGCAGTACTTC
>TRBV7-8|TRBJ2-6|-|-
CASSLDGSGANVLTF
TGTGCCAGCAGCTTAGACGGCTCTGGGGCCAACGTCCTGACTTTC
>TRBV5-1|TRBJ2-7|-|-
CASSWNSAGYEQYF
TGCGCCAGCAGCTGGAATAGTGCAGGCTACGAGCAGTACTTC
>TRBV6-5|TRBJ2-7|-|-
CASSQGWSSYEQYF
TGTGCCAGCAGTCAGGGGTGGAGCTCCTACGAGCAGTACTTC
>TRBV30|TRBJ1-6|-|-
CAWSVWGLNNSPLHF
TGTGCCTGGAGTGTGTGGGGGCTGAATAATTCACCCCTCCACTTT
>TRBV3-1/TRBV3-2|TRBJ1-5|-|-
CASSQAGNQPQHF
TGTGCCAGCAGCCAAGCGGGGAACCAGCCCCAGCATTTT
>TRBV2|TRBJ1-2|-|-
CASSPGSALYGYTF
TGTGCCAGCAGTCCCGGGAGTGCTTTATATGGCTACACCTTC
>TRBV27|TRBJ2-7|TRBD1|once
CASSLGAGGEQYF
TGTGCCAGCAGTTTAGGGGCAGGGGGTGAGCAGTACTTC
>TRBV4-1|TRBJ2-1|TRBD2|-
CASSQLTSGRIWEQFF
TGCGCCAGCAGCCAACTGACTAGCGGGAGGATCTGGGAGCAGTTCTTC
>TRBV11-2|TRBJ2-7|-|-
CASSLDRSRYEQYF
TGTGCCAGCAGCTTAGATAGGAGTCGCTACGAGCAGTACTTC
>TRBV30|TRBJ1-3|-|-
CAWRGGFSFSGNTIYF
TGTGCCTGGAGGGGGGGTTTCTCCTTCTCTGGAAACACCATATATTTT
>TRBV5-5|TRBJ1-5|-|-
CASSKTGNSNQPQHF
TGTGCCAGCAGTAAAACAGGAAATAGCAATCAGCCCCAGCATTTT
>TRBV29-1|TRBJ2-6|TRBD1|-
CSVEDWGQGGSSGANVLTF
TGCAGCGTTGAAGATTGGGGACAGGGGGGAAGCTCTGGGGCCAACGTCCTGACTTTC
>TRBV29-1|TRBJ1-1|-|once
CSVERTNTEAFF
TGCAGCGTAGAGCGTACGAACACTGAAGCTTTCTTT
>TRBV7-9|TRBJ1-4|TRBD1|-
CASRGTGGLNELFF
TGTGCCAGCAGGGGGACAGGGGGCCTGAATGAACTGTTTTTT
>TRBV12-3/TRBV12-4|TRBJ2-5|-|-
CASSFLLETQYF
TGTGCCAGCAGTTTTCTACTAGAGACCCAGTACTTC
>TRBV7-2|TRBJ2-3|TRBD1|-
CASSPRGILGTDTQYF
TGTGCCAGCAGCCCCAGGGGGATTTTAGGCACAGATACGCAGTATTTT
>TRBV11-2|TRBJ1-1|TRBD1|-
CASSLAQQGAAFF
TGTGCCAGCAGCTTAGCCCAACAGGGGGCGGCTTTCTTT
>TRBV3-1/TRBV3-2|TRBJ1-2|TRBD1|-
CASSYRDSNYGYTF
TGTGCCAGCAGCTATCGGGACAGCAACTATGGCTACACCTTC
>TRBV15|TRBJ2-7|TRBD1|-
CATSREQWGTGGYEQYF
TGTGCCACCAGCAGAGAGCAATGGGGGACAGGGGGCTACGAGCAGTACTTC
>TRBV5-6|TRBJ1-2|TRBD1|few
CASSLWTGGLGYTF
TGTGCCAGCAGCTTGTGGACAGGGGGTTTAGGCTACACCTTC
>TRBV5-8|TRBJ1-5|TRBD1|-
CASSLPGQGFQPQHF
TGTGCCAGCAGCCTCCCAGGACAGGGGTTTCAGCCCCAGCATTTT
>TRBV4-3|TRBJ1-1|-|-
CASSQDRVNTEAFF
TGCGCCAGCAGCCAAGATCGGGTAAACACTGAAGCTTTCTTT
>TRBV10-2|TRBJ1-1|-|-
CASRLLVMDTEAFF
TGCGCCAGCAGACTTCTTGTCATGGACACTGAAGCTTTCTTT
>TRBV6-4|TRBJ2-7|TRBD2|-
CASSGRGDTSYEQYF
TGTGCCAGCAGCGGGAGGGGGGACACTTCCTACGAGCAGTACTTC
>TRBV2|TRBJ2-3|TRBD1|once
CASIRDRGSDTQYF
TGTGCCAGCATCCGGGACAGGGGGTCAGATACGCAGTATTTT
>TRBV7-9|TRBJ1-2|-|-
CASSLGGGKAANYGYTF
TGTGCCAGCAGCTTAGGGGGTGGCAAAGCGGCTAACTATGGCTACACCTTC
>TRBV27|TRBJ2-7|-|-
CASRSAGSSYEQYF
TGTGCCAGCAGGTCCGCAGGGTCGTCCTACGAGCAGTACTTC
>TRBV2|TRBJ2-3|-|-
CASSGLWRRATDTQYF
TGTGCCAGCAGTGGATTATGGAGGCGGGCCACAGATACGCAGTATTTT
>TRBV6-5|TRBJ2-7|TRBD1|-
CASSSTGGTYEQYF
TGTGCCAGCAGTTCTACAGGGGGCACCTACGAGCAGTACTTC
>TRBV7-9|TRBJ1-1|-|once
CASSFAAGDGTEAFF
TGTGCCAGCAGCTTTGCTGCAGGGGATGGAACTGAAGCTTTCTTT
>TRBV7-7|TRBJ2-1|-|-
CASSLVSGGINEQFF
TGTGCCAGCAGCTTAGTTAGTGGCGGTATTAATGAGCAGTTCTTC
>TRBV5-1|TRBJ2-5|TRBD1|-
CASSRDSPETQYF
TGCGCCAGCAGCCGGGACAGCCCAGAGACCCAGTACTTC
>TRBV28|TRBJ2-1|TRBD2|-
CASSPSGRIDNEQFF
TGTGCCAGCAGTCCTAGCGGGAGGATCGACAATGAGCAGTTCTTC
>TRBV6-5|TRBJ2-7|-|-
CASSLGHLYEQYF
TGTGCCAGCAGTCTTGGACATTTATACGAGCAGTACTTC
>TRBV5-1|TRBJ1-6|-|-
CASSLDSSYNSPLHF
TGCGCCAGCAGCTTGGATAGCTCCTATAATTCACCCCTCCACTTT
>TRBV19|TRBJ1-2|TRBD1|-
CASNDRVVYGYTF
TGTGCCAGTAACGACAGGGTTGTATATGGCTACACCTTC
>TRBV12-1|TRBJ2-7|-|-
CASSPPRDRENYEQYF
TGTGCCAGCAGTCCCCCCCGGGACAGGGAGAACTACGAGCAGTACTTC
>TRBV7-9|TRBJ1-2|-|once
CASSLFGVEGYTF
TGTGCCAGCAGCTTGTTCGGGGTGGAGGGCTACACCTTC
>TRBV19|TRBJ2-1|-|-
CASSSGRGSSYNEQFF
TGTGCCAGTAGCAGCGGGCGGGGAAGCTCCTACAATGAGCAGTTCTTC
>TRBV5-4|TRBJ1-1|-|-
CASSPPWGDTEAFF
TGTGCCAGCAGCCCGCCCTGGGGGGACACTGAAGCTTTCTTT
>TRBV29-1|TRBJ2-7|TRBD1|once
CSGGQGISSEQYF
TGCAGCGGAGGACAGGGAATCTCATCCGAGCAGTACTTC
>TRBV11-3|TRBJ2-1|TRBD2|-
CASSPDGTSGWRDEQFF
TGTGCCAGCAGCCCCGACGGGACTAGCGGGTGGAGGGATGAGCAGTTCTTC
>TRBV7-8|TRBJ1-1|-|once
CASSPDRVNTEAFF
TGTGCCAGCAGCCCCGACAGAGTGAACACTGAAGCTTTCTTT
>TRBV6-1|TRBJ1-1|TRBD1|-
CASSEEQGSRTEAFF
TGTGCCAGCAGTGAGGAACAGGGGAGTCGCACTGAAGCTTTCTTT
>TRBV7-2|TRBJ2-1|-|-
CASSLAGSKANEQFF
TGTGCCAGCAGCTTAGCAGGGAGTAAAGCAAATGAGCAGTTCTTC
>TRBV6-2/TRBV6-3|TRBJ1-1|-|-
CASSYSRGLMNTEAFF
TGTGCCAGCAGTTACTCGAGGGGACTGATGAACACTGAAGCTTTCTTT
>TRBV5-1|TRBJ1-4|-|-
CASSPGTTNEKLFF
TGCGCCAGCAGCCCGGGGACAACTAATGAAAAACTGTTTTTT
>TRBV19|TRBJ1-1|-|-
CATRDIRLMNTEAFF
TGTGCCACTAGGGACATACGACTTATGAACACTGAAGCTTTCTTT
>TRBV9|TRBJ1-2|-|-
CASLRGLTEEGYTF
TGTGCCAGCCTCCGGGGACTGACCGAAGAAGGCTACACCTTC
>TRBV28|TRBJ2-7|-|-
CVSGVGGSYEQYF
TGTGTTTCGGGGGTCGGTGGCTCCTACGAGCAGTACTTC
>TRBV7-9|TRBJ2-1|-|-
CASSSTRLWEQFF
TGTGCCAGCAGCTCGACTAGGCTGTGGGAGCAGTTCTTC
>TRBV5-4|TRBJ2-5|-|-
CASSLAGGGETQYF
TGTGCCAGCAGCTTGGCCGGGGGAGGAGAGACCCAGTACTTC
>TRBV28|TRBJ1-3|-|-
CASSLSLGGTSGNTIYF
TGTGCCAGCAGTTTATCTCTAGGGGGTACTTCTGGAAACACCATATATTTT
>TRBV29-1|TRBJ1-2|-|-
CSVEAGFGYTF
TGCAGCGTTGAAGCAGGGTTTGGCTACACCTTC
>TRBV27|TRBJ2-1|TRBD2|-
CASSPRGLAGSNEQFF
TGTGCCAGCAGTCCGCGGGGACTAGCGGGAAGCAATGAGCAGTTCTTC